These 14 T cell receptor beta chains were sequenced from one sample in a study of shared clonotypes between healthy human individuals. Profiled with immunoSEQ multiplex PCR; TCRdb holds only in-frame clones, not every one. Among fewer than 2.5 million clones listed, more than 85% were seen once. The sample taken for sequencing was naive CD4+ T cells from PBMCs. Subset specified: CD45RA+ positively selected. These receptors came from a man between 18 and 35 years old in good health. Some clones in this sample may be carry-over from other donors' samples.

The rearrangement joins TRBV6-4 to TRBJ1-1; D not certain. CDR3 length: 16 residues. V gave up 0 bases and J gave up 1 base, with 12 bases separating them. The germline gives CDR1 MRHNA, CDR2 SNTAGT. DNA for the CDR3: TGTGCCAGCAGTGACTCGTTTCTCGCTTGGAACACTGAAGCTTTCTTT. It translates to CASSDSFLAWNTEAFF.

This clone was recorded only once. The chain has TRBV6-1 and TRBJ2-2, with 10 nucleotides matching TRBD1. The CDR3 extends over 15 amino acids. Losses at the gene ends were 6 bases for V and 5 bases for J; bases not matched to a gene: 6. CDR1 is MNHNS, CDR2 SASEGT, per germline. CDR3 nucleotides: TGTGCCAGCAGCCTCCGGGACAGGGGAACCGGGGAGCTGTTTTTT. This sequence encodes CASSLRDRGTGELFF.

There are a few counts of this clone. The chain uses TRBV18 and TRBJ1-1, with 7 bases lining up with TRBD1. The CDR3 spans 15 residues. J was trimmed by 1 base and V by 0 bases; bases with no gene match: 2. Germline V gives CDR1 KGHSH, CDR2 LQKENI. CDR3 sequence (DNA): TGTGCCAGCTCACCACCGGGACAGAAGAACACTGAAGCTTTCTTT. It yields the protein CASSPPGQKNTEAFF.

This clone was seen just once. The CDR3 bases are TGTGCCAGCAGCCCAACCCGGGGGACCTACAATGAGCAGTTCTTC. Its protein product is CASSPTRGTYNEQFF. The chain uses TRBV5-4 and TRBJ2-1, with a tentative D call TRBD2 (6 bases). Germline V gene data show CDR1 as SGHNT and CDR2 as YYREEE (reference sequence). Trimming stripped 4 bases from V and 2 bases from J, with 13 bases between. This CDR3 region has 15 residues.

Worth noting for this clone: A junction end diverges from the germline sequence, so it may reflect a read error. This chain joins TRBV28 and TRBJ1-2; 8 bases are shared with TRBD1. The CDR3 totals 13 residues. Germline V gene lookup returns CDR1 MDHEN and CDR2 SYDVKM. The CDR3 protein is CASSLETPGQVTF. The CDR3 DNA follows: TGTGCCAGCAGTTTAGAAACACCGGGACAGGTTACATTC.

The chain couples TRBV28 to TRBJ2-1, with 8 bases identical to TRBD2. This CDR3 contains 20 residues. Germline V lookup: CDR1 MDHEN, CDR2 SYDVKM. The trim removed 2 bases at V and 0 bases at J, leaving 15 bases unmatched. The CDR3 reads CASSLILAGPLGSSYNEQFF. CDR3 DNA: TGTGCCAGCAGTTTAATTCTAGCGGGTCCGTTGGGAAGCTCCTACAATGAGCAGTTCTTC.

The chain is built from TRBV30 and TRBJ1-5; D possibly corresponds to TRBD1 (5 bases). The CDR3 spans 16 residues. The germline V gene encodes CDR1 GTSNPN and CDR2 SVGIG (reference sequence). Deletions cut 0 bases from V and 2 bases from J, with 14 bases between. The CDR3 sequence is CAWSVGPGQRNQPQHF. The CDR3 region has the DNA TGTGCCTGGAGTGTTGGACCAGGGCAGCGCAATCAGCCCCAGCATTTT. Complete variable domain (other parts from reference TRBV30 and TRBJ1-5): SQTIHQWPATLVQPVGSPLSLECTVEGTSNPNLYWYRQAAGRGLQLLFYSVGIGQISSEVPQNLSASRPQDRQFILSSKKLLLSDSGFYLCAWSVGPGQRNQPQHFGDGTRLSIL.

This clone was observed a single time. The V gene is TRBV19, the J gene TRBJ1-1, with TRBD1 identical over 7 bases. The CDR3 is 14 residues long. Trimming cost V 8 bases and J 2 bases; bases outside gene matches: 8. Germline V CDR1 and CDR2: LNHDA, SQIVND (reference sequence). CDR3 region: CASWGQSANTEAFF. The CDR3 DNA follows: TGTGCCAGTTGGGGACAGTCAGCAAACACTGAAGCTTTCTTT.

This rearrangement joins TRBV28 to TRBJ2-1; 7 nucleotides match TRBD2. V was pared by 6 bases and J by 1 base, with 9 bases of the junction left unmatched. This CDR3 contains 16 residues. Germline loops: CDR1 MDHEN, CDR2 SYDVKM. This chain's CDR3 is CASSTKSGTSYNEQFF. The CDR3 region has the DNA TGTGCCAGCAGCACAAAGAGCGGGACTTCCTACAATGAGCAGTTCTTC.

The chain recombines TRBV5-8 with TRBJ1-1; weak D call: TRBD1 (5 bases). Germline loops: CDR1 SGHTS, CDR2 YDEGEE. The V gene lost 4 bases and the J gene lost 4 bases, with 14 bases spanning the gap. The CDR3 spans 14 residues. This CDR3 reads CASSRDGVGTEAFF. The CDR3 bases are TGTGCCAGCAGCCGGGACGGGGTGGGCACTGAAGCTTTCTTT.

The rearrangement uses TRBV18 and TRBJ2-7; D uncertain. The V end was cut by 3 bases, the J end by 4 bases, with 16 bases between. CDR3 length equals 15 residues. Germline V gives CDR1 KGHSH, CDR2 LQKENI. The CDR3, as DNA: TGTGCCAGCTCACCTGGCGTGGATGCCAGTTACGAGCAGTACTTC. It is translated as CASSPGVDASYEQYF.

The genes are TRBV28 and TRBJ1-2; the D is unclear. V lost 5 bases, J lost 3 bases, and 16 bases lay in between. This CDR3 region has 15 residues. The germline V gene has CDR1 MDHEN and CDR2 SYDVKM. The CDR3: CASSIGGNVYYGYTF. CDR3 coding DNA: TGTGCCAGCAGTATAGGAGGGAACGTGTACTATGGCTACACCTTC.

This chain uses TRBV7-9 with TRBJ2-2; possibly TRBD1 or TRBD2 for D (5 bases each). V lost 5 bases and J lost 7, with 20 bases in between. The CDR3 has 16 amino acids. Germline V gene lookup returns CDR1 SEHNR and CDR2 FQNEAQ (reference sequence). CDR3 nucleotides: TGTGCCAGCAGCCGTGTCCGGGACCCAGGGATCGGGGAGCTGTTTTTT. As protein: CASSRVRDPGIGELFF.

J is TRBJ2-5 and V is TRBV25-1; 9 bases map to TRBD2. This CDR3 region has 14 residues. CDR1 is MGHDK and CDR2 is SYGVNS in the germline V gene. V gave up 6 bases and J gave up 5 bases; unmatched junction bases: 7. For the CDR3, the DNA is TGTGCCAGCAGGAGACGGACTAGCGTGGAGACCCAGTACTTC. This translates into CASRRRTSVETQYF. Complete variable domain (other parts from reference TRBV25-1 and TRBJ2-5): EADIYQTPRYLVIGTGKKITLECSQTMGHDKMYWYQQDPGMELHLIHYSYGVNSTEKGDLSSESTVSRIRTEHFPLTLESARPSHTSQYLCASRRRTSVETQYFGPGTRLLVL.